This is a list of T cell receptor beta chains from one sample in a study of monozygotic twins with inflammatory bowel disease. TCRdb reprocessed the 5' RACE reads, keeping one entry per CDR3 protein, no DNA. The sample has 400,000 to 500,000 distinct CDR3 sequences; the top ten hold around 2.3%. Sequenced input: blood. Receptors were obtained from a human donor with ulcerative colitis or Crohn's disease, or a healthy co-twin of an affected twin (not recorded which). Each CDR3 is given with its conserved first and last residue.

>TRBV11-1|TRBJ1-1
CASSFVTGRNTEAFF
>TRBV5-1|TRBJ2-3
CASSPIGQVTDTQYF
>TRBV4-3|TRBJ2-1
CASSSGNGNEQFF
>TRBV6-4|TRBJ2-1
CASSAGLAAYNEQFF
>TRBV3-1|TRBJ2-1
CASSPYYNEQFF
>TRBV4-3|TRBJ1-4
CASSQDSSNRGEKLFF
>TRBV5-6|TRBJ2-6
CASSLDSGANVLTF
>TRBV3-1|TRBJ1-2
CASSRDIYGYTF
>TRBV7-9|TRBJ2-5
CASSADSGRASQETQYF
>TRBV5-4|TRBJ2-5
CASSFQAEPWGTQYF
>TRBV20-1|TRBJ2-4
CSARGPRGAKNIQYF
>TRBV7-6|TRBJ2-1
CASSLSSGWSYNEQFF